The rows below give T cell receptor beta chains drawn from one sample of a study of shared clonotypes between healthy human individuals. The repertoire was sequenced with immunoSEQ multiplex PCR; TCRdb's copy has only in-frame clones and lacks some. The data contain about 1.5 million clones, approximately 98% of them singletons. Source material: naive CD4+ T cells sorted from blood. The receptors derive from a man between 25 and 39 years old in good health. Both conserved end residues are part of each CDR3. Each record gives: V gene, CDR3 length, J gene, D gene, CDR3 protein, CDR3 DNA. The D gene is left open where the match is weak.

TRBV5-1	15	TRBJ1-5	-	CASSLGQTSNQPQHF	TGCGCCAGCAGCTTGGGACAAACAAGCAATCAGCCCCAGCATTTT
TRBV5-5	15	TRBJ2-1	TRBD2	CASSLPRTSGGRQFF	TGTGCCAGCAGCTTGCCCCGAACTAGCGGGGGTCGACAGTTCTTC
TRBV6-6	13	TRBJ2-7	TRBD1	CASSLTGPGEQYF	TGTGCCAGCAGTTTGACAGGGCCTGGGGAGCAGTACTTC
TRBV19	17	TRBJ1-1	-	CASSSRGANLMNTEAFF	TGTGCCAGTAGTTCCCGTGGGGCAAACCTCATGAACACTGAAGCTTTCTTT
TRBV13	15	TRBJ1-2	TRBD1	CASRQTGGEFYGYTF	TGTGCCAGCAGACAAACAGGGGGCGAGTTCTATGGCTACACCTTC
TRBV28	13	TRBJ2-7	-	CASSPSVVSEQYF	TGTGCCAGCAGTCCCTCTGTCGTCTCCGAGCAGTACTTC
TRBV5-1	15	TRBJ1-5	-	CASSSTGDQGQPQHF	TGCGCCAGCAGCTCTACCGGGGACCAGGGACAGCCCCAGCATTTT
TRBV10-3	16	TRBJ2-3	-	CAIKSRAGESTDTQYF	TGTGCCATCAAGAGTCGAGCGGGCGAGAGCACAGATACGCAGTATTTT
TRBV5-1	15	TRBJ2-7	TRBD1	CASSPSDRGRGEQYF	TGCGCCAGCAGCCCATCCGACAGGGGGCGTGGGGAGCAGTACTTC
TRBV19	14	TRBJ1-5	TRBD1	CASLGDRERQPQHF	TGTGCCTCCCTAGGGGACAGGGAAAGGCAGCCCCAGCATTTT
TRBV9	15	TRBJ1-5	-	CASSVAGSPGQPQHF	TGTGCCAGCAGCGTAGCAGGTTCACCCGGTCAGCCCCAGCATTTT
TRBV29-1	13	TRBJ1-2	TRBD1	CSVVETGNYGYTF	TGCAGCGTTGTCGAGACAGGGAACTATGGCTACACCTTC
TRBV6-5	14	TRBJ2-7	TRBD2	CASSSFQREFKQYF	TGTGCCAGCAGTTCCTTTCAGCGGGAGTTTAAGCAGTACTTC
TRBV29-1	12	TRBJ2-3	TRBD1	CSVGQGADTQYF	TGCAGCGTGGGACAGGGGGCGGATACGCAGTATTTT
TRBV5-1	14	TRBJ2-5	TRBD1	CASSLGQGRETQYF	TGCGCCAGCAGCCTCGGACAGGGGCGAGAGACCCAGTACTTC
TRBV6-5	14	TRBJ2-5	-	CASSYSIGSETQYF	TGTGCCAGCAGTTACTCGATAGGGTCCGAGACCCAGTACTTC
TRBV5-6	17	TRBJ1-2	-	CASSLALNREINYGYTF	TGTGCCAGCAGCTTGGCCTTAAACAGGGAAATTAACTATGGCTACACCTTC
TRBV5-8	14	TRBJ2-7	-	CASSLRAGAYEQYF	TGTGCCAGCAGCTTGCGGGCGGGCGCATACGAGCAGTACTTC